Sequencing of this T cell receptor (beta chain) was carried out in a study of blood T cell repertoires in COVID-19. Trimming took off 7 bases at V and 8 bases at J, with 17 bases between the two ends. The CDR3 loop spans 13 amino acids. Only in-frame clones appear in the TCRdb table, and some are missing; sequencing was by immunoSEQ multiplex PCR. The table lists around 27,000 clones, about 80% of them singletons. The chain joins TRBV12-3 or TRBV12-4 to TRBJ1-2; D call uncertain. The receptor was derived from a human donor in a cohort sampled during active COVID-19. The sample consisted of peripheral blood. CDR3 sequence (DNA): TGTGCCAGCACCCCGGAACAGCTTGGGGGCTACACCTTC. Translating it yields CASTPEQLGGYTF.